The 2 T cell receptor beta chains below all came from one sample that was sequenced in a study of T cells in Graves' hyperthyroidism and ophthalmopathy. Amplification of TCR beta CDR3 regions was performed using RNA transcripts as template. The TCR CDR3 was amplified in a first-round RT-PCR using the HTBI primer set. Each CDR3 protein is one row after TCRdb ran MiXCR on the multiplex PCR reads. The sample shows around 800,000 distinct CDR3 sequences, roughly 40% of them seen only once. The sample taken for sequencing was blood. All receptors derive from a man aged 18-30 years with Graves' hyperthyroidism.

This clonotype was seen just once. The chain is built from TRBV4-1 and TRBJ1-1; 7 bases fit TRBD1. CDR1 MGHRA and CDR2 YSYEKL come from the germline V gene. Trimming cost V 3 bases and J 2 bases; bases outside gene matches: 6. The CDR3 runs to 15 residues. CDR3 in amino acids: CASSHQGGGNTEAFF. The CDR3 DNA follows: TGCGCCAGCAGCCACCAAGGAGGGGGCAACACTGAAGCTTTCTTT.

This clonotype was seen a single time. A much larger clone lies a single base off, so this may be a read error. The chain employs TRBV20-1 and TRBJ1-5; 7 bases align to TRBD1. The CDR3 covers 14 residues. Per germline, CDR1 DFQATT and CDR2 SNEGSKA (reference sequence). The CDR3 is CSAADRVSNQTQHF. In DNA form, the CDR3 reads TGCAGTGCTGCCGACAGGGTTAGCAATCAGACCCAGCATTTT.